This T cell receptor beta chain was identified in a study of regulatory T cells in long-lasting Graves disease. Construction of TCR beta libraries relied on iRepertoire HTBI primers and on Arm-PCR targeting CDR3 regions. TCRdb re-derived calls from the multiplex PCR reads in MiXCR, one entry per CDR3 protein. The sample lists 250,000 to 400,000 distinct CDR3 sequences; about a sixth were seen once. Time point: newly diagnosed GD, antithyroid drugs for less than 3 months. After RNA was extracted from PBMCs, the TCR library was made from it. Graves' disease diagnosis followed American Thyroid Association guidelines. A remark on this clonotype: Its antigen is as yet unknown.

The ends lost 3 bases at V and 4 bases at J; junction bases unmatched: 5. The length of the CDR3 is 14 residues. The germline V gene has CDR1 SQVTM and CDR2 ANQGSEA. Regarding the study as a whole: Accuracy may have been reduced by the small sample size.

This receptor was taken from a female donor with Graves disease. V and J are TRBV29-1 and TRBJ2-3, with TRBD2 matching over 9 bases. This material consisted of peripheral blood mononuclear cells (PBMCs), taken at new diagnosis, from a patient treated with antithyroid drugs. The CDR3 DNA is TGCAGCGTTGATAGGCGGGAGGGTCCAGATACGCAGTATTTT. Encoded protein: CSVDRREGPDTQYF.